What follows are 29 T cell receptor beta chains derived from one specimen sequenced in a study of T cells expressing NK-cell markers. Using the 5' RACE reads, TCRdb records one entry per CDR3 protein without DNA. The sample totals approximately 150,000 distinct CDR3 sequences. Specimen: blood T cells: a sorted CD56 or NKG2C T cell subset, CD4+ or CD8+ T cells, or bulk PBMC T cells (not recorded which). These receptors all come from a woman between 18 and 69 years old in good health.

The V and J genes are TRBV5-1 and TRBJ2-1; TCRdb's assignment of TRBD2 cannot be checked, as there is no DNA. This CDR3 has 16 residues. Germline V CDR1 and CDR2: SGHRS, YFSETQ. The CDR3 is CASSLLFQEGYNEQFF. The complete variable domain, with remaining parts taken from reference TRBV5-1 and TRBJ2-1, reads KAGVTQTPRYLIKTRGQQVTLSCSPISGHRSVSWYQQTPGQGLQFLFEYFSETQRNKGNFPGRFSGRQFSNSRSEMNVSTLELGDSALYLCASSLLFQEGYNEQFFGPGTRLTVL.

This chain joins TRBV6-1 and TRBJ2-1; absent DNA, TCRdb's TRBD2 call cannot be checked. This CDR3 contains 14 residues. The germline V gene has CDR1 MNHNS and CDR2 SASEGT. This chain's CDR3 is CASSLGLAQNEQFF.

The CDR3 reads CRGGADTETQYF. This chain connects TRBV29-1 to TRBJ2-5; TCRdb gives TRBD2 as the D gene, but with no DNA this cannot be confirmed. The CDR3 has 12 amino acids. CDR1 and CDR2 from the germline V gene are SQVTM and ANQGSEA.

The J gene is TRBJ1-5, the V gene TRBV5-1; the D call of TRBD1 rests on TCRdb alone, since no DNA is present to check it. CDR1 and CDR2 from the germline V gene are SGHRS and YFSETQ. The CDR3 length is 17 residues. CDR3 in amino acids: CASSSPGADGMYQPQHF.

The V and J genes are TRBV6-1 and TRBJ2-1; TCRdb reports TRBD2, a call that lacks DNA to check it against. The CDR3 runs to 15 residues. CDR1 MNHNS and CDR2 SASEGT come from the germline V gene. The CDR3 protein is CASSGPGGSYNEQFF.

This chain links TRBV18 with TRBJ2-2; the TCRdb call, TRBD2, lacks DNA for checking. This CDR3 contains 18 residues. Germline values: CDR1 KGHSH, CDR2 LQKENI. CDR3 in amino acids: CASSPPGRAAGGTGELFF.

This chain joins TRBV5-1 and TRBJ2-7; with no DNA, the TCRdb D assignment of TRBD2 cannot be verified. CDR1 is SGHRS and CDR2 is YFSETQ in the germline V gene. The CDR3 consists of 15 residues. CDR3 sequence: CASSTGGTSAGEQYF.

The rearrangement uses TRBV7-9 and TRBJ1-1. The CDR3 is made up of 11 amino acids. Per the germline V gene, CDR1 is SEHNR and CDR2 is FQNEAQ (reference sequence). This CDR3 is CASSPHDGAFF.

The gene calls are TRBV12-3 or TRBV12-4 and TRBJ2-5; TCRdb designates TRBD1, a call that cannot be tested without DNA. This CDR3 contains 12 residues. This chain's CDR3 is CASSLGGPSQYF.

This rearrangement joins TRBV6-5 to TRBJ1-2; the TCRdb D gene call, TRBD1, has no DNA to confirm it. The length of the CDR3 is 12 residues. CDR1 and CDR2 (germline): MNHEY, SVGAGI. CDR3 protein: CASSQNRGRYTF.

The chain's CDR3 is CAISEQTSGTAATQYF. The V call is TRBV10-3, the J call TRBJ2-3; lacking DNA, the TRBD2 call made by TCRdb goes unchecked. The CDR3 loop spans 16 amino acids. Germline CDR1 and CDR2: ENHRY and SYGVKD.

V usage is TRBV4-1 and J usage is TRBJ2-3; TCRdb's D gene call, TRBD2, goes unchecked for lack of DNA. CDR3 length equals 16 residues. Germline values: CDR1 MGHRA, CDR2 YSYEKL. CDR3: CASSQAGRGGTDTQYF.

The V call is TRBV10-3, the J call TRBJ2-7; the D call of TRBD1 rests on TCRdb alone, since no DNA is present to check it. This CDR3 is 15 amino acids long. The germline gives CDR1 ENHRY, CDR2 SYGVKD. The CDR3 is CAISESVRTGDEQYF.

J is TRBJ2-1 and V is TRBV10-3; lacking DNA, the TRBD1 call made by TCRdb goes unchecked. The CDR3 contains 13 residues. CDR1 ENHRY and CDR2 SYGVKD come from the germline V gene. CDR3 sequence reads: CAIAMDTYNEQFF.

This sequence joins TRBV20-1 and TRBJ1-5. The CDR3 loop spans 13 amino acids. CDR1 DFQATT and CDR2 SNEGSKA come from the germline V gene (reference sequence). The CDR3 protein is CSARGFANQPQHF.

The chain combines TRBV5-1 with TRBJ2-7; TCRdb reports TRBD2, a call that lacks DNA to check it against. Per germline, CDR1 SGHRS and CDR2 YFSETQ. There are 15 residues in the CDR3. The CDR3 reads CASSRGERGRYEQYF.

The CDR3 reads CSARGGGEAFF. The chain links TRBV20-1 to TRBJ1-1; the D call from TCRdb, TRBD1, cannot be confirmed without DNA. Germline V gives CDR1 DFQATT, CDR2 SNEGSKA (reference sequence). CDR3 length equals 11 residues.

CDR3 sequence: CASSPRLSKGETQYF. This chain links TRBV11-2 with TRBJ2-5; the TCRdb D gene call, TRBD2, has no DNA to confirm it. The CDR3 length is 15 residues. CDR1 is SGHAT, CDR2 FQNNGV, per germline.

This sequence joins TRBV12-5 and TRBJ2-5; with no DNA, the TCRdb D assignment of TRBD1 cannot be verified. The CDR3 has 12 amino acids. Germline CDR1 and CDR2: LGHNT and FRNRAP. CDR3 protein: CASGSPGETQYF.

The V call is TRBV19, the J call TRBJ2-1; TCRdb names TRBD2, which stays unverified in the absence of DNA. Germline assignment: CDR1 LNHDA and CDR2 SQIVND (reference sequence). This CDR3 has 18 amino acids. The CDR3 sequence: CASTTGRASGKPYNEQFF.

The chain couples TRBV10-3 to TRBJ2-3; no DNA is available, so the TRBD1 call from TCRdb remains unchecked. CDR3 length: 14 residues. CDR1 ENHRY and CDR2 SYGVKD come from the germline V gene. The CDR3 region is CAISDPGGTDTQYF.

The chain combines TRBV29-1 with TRBJ2-5; TCRdb names TRBD1, which stays unverified in the absence of DNA. Looked up from germline, CDR1 is SQVTM and CDR2 is ANQGSEA. This CDR3 contains 16 residues. The CDR3 region is CSVDGRYSETQETQYF.

The chain uses TRBV5-1 and TRBJ1-1. The CDR3 covers 14 residues. Germline V gene sequence: CDR1 SGHRS, CDR2 YFSETQ. CDR3 amino acids: CASSLDRMNTEAFF.

The genes are TRBV9 and TRBJ2-3. Germline V gene sequence: CDR1 SGDLS, CDR2 YYNGEE. The CDR3 is 15 residues long. The CDR3 sequence: CASSAFTRATDTQYF.

This chain links TRBV11-2 with TRBJ2-2. From germline, CDR1 is SGHAT and CDR2 FQNNGV. This CDR3 comprises 15 residues. CDR3 in amino acids: CASSLVLADTGELFF.

The chain is built from TRBV6-1 and TRBJ2-7; TCRdb returns TRBD1, unconfirmable since there is no DNA. The CDR3 has 13 amino acids. The germline V gene has CDR1 MNHNS and CDR2 SASEGT. This CDR3 reads CASSPNRVGRQYF.

The rearrangement links TRBV18 to TRBJ2-1. CDR1 and CDR2 from the germline V gene are KGHSH and LQKENI. The CDR3 contains 14 residues. The chain's CDR3 is CASSPYFLNGEQFF.

The chain couples TRBV12-3 or TRBV12-4 to TRBJ2-7. CDR3 length: 16 residues. The CDR3 reads CASSVVSGWGSYEQYF.

The V and J genes are TRBV12-3 or TRBV12-4 and TRBJ1-4; as DNA is missing, the TRBD1 call by TCRdb cannot be tested. The CDR3 consists of 13 residues. CDR3 protein: CASGDSRNEKLFF.